Listed below are T cell receptor beta chains from one sample, sequenced in a study of PD-1 blockade in classical Hodgkin lymphoma. Sequenced by immunoSEQ multiplex PCR; TCRdb stores in-frame clones only, minus some. The sample yields 45,000 to 55,000 clones, approximately 84% seen once. Sample: peripheral blood mononuclear cells (PBMCs), taken at baseline. These receptors were collected from a human donor with classical Hodgkin lymphoma. Each CDR3 is given with its conserved first and last residue. D genes are given only for firm matches. Part of the rows lack a size; the others show once, few, many or a class for expanded clones.

>-|TRBJ1-1|TRBD1|TRBV9
TGTGCCAGCAGCCTAAGGACAGGGATGAACACTGAAGCTTTCTTT
CASSLRTGMNTEAFF
>-|TRBJ1-1|-|TRBV4-2
TGTGCCAGCAGCCAAGAGGTCCGGGGTTTGAACACTGAAGCTTTCTTT
CASSQEVRGLNTEAFF
>-|TRBJ2-1|-|TRBV21-1
TGTGCCAGCAGCCCGCGAGACTACAGGGGGAATGAGCAGTTCTTC
CASSPRDYRGNEQFF
>-|TRBJ1-5|-|TRBV27
TGTGCCAGCAGTCCCTTCCCCCCCAATCAGCCCCAGCATTTT
CASSPFPPNQPQHF
>-|TRBJ1-5|TRBD1|TRBV27
TGTGCCAGCAGTTTAGTAGGGGGCAGGAATCAGCCCCAGCATTTT
CASSLVGGRNQPQHF
>-|TRBJ2-7|TRBD1|TRBV2
TGTGCCAGCAGTGGCCACAGGGGGACAGCCCTCTACGAGCAGTACTTC
CASSGHRGTALYEQYF
>few|TRBJ1-4|-|TRBV20-1
TGCAGTGCTATACTTAATGAAAAACTGTTTTTT
CSAILNEKLFF
>-|TRBJ1-1|-|TRBV7-2
TGTGCCAGCAGTCCGGGTTGGGGGAGATTGAACACTGAAGCTTTCTTT
CASSPGWGRLNTEAFF
>-|TRBJ1-3|TRBD1|TRBV9
TGTGCCAGCAGCGTCGGACAGGGAACTGGAAACACCATATATTTT
CASSVGQGTGNTIYF
>few|TRBJ1-2|TRBD1|TRBV7-2
TGTGCCAGCAGCCCCAGGGCAGGGGGGACTAACTATGGCTACACCTTC
CASSPRAGGTNYGYTF
>-|TRBJ2-5|-|TRBV6-5
TGTGCCAGCAGCGGAAATCAGCAAGAGACCCAGTACTTC
CASSGNQQETQYF
>-|TRBJ1-1|TRBD1|TRBV5-1
TGCGCCAGCAGCTTGGAATTTACAGGGGGCCCTGAAGCTTTCTTT
CASSLEFTGGPEAFF
>-|TRBJ2-1|TRBD2|TRBV5-4
TGTGCCAGCAGCCCGGGACTAGCGGGAGATCATGAGCAGTTCTTC
CASSPGLAGDHEQFF
>once|TRBJ2-1|TRBD2|TRBV5-1
TGCGCCAGCAGCCCTCGGACTAGCGGGAGGGAATACAATGAGCAGTTCTTC
CASSPRTSGREYNEQFF
>-|TRBJ1-2|-|TRBV7-9
TGTGCCAGCAGCTCGGCCGAGAGGGAGCAATGGTATGGCTACACCTTC
CASSSAEREQWYGYTF
>-|TRBJ2-3|TRBD2|TRBV19
TGTGCCAGTACCTTGACGGCGGGAGGGCCCGCAGATACGCAGTATTTT
CASTLTAGGPADTQYF
>-|TRBJ2-3|-|TRBV5-1
TGCGCCAGCAGCTTGGACACTAGCACAGATACGCAGTATTTT
CASSLDTSTDTQYF
>-|TRBJ2-5|TRBD2|TRBV11-3
TGTGCCAGCAGCTCCCGACTAGCGGGGCAAGAGACCCAGTACTTC
CASSSRLAGQETQYF
>once|TRBJ2-3|TRBD2|TRBV19
TGTGCCAGTAGTCCCAAATGGCGGGAGAGGACAGATACGCAGTATTTT
CASSPKWRERTDTQYF
>few|TRBJ1-1|-|TRBV11-3
TGTGCCAGCAGCCCCCGCCGGGGGAACACTGAAGCTTTCTTT
CASSPRRGNTEAFF
>few|TRBJ2-3|-|TRBV25-1
TGTGCCAGCAGTGTTGGTGGGAGTATTACGCAGTATTTT
CASSVGGSITQYF
>-|TRBJ1-2|-|TRBV28
TGTGCCAGCACGCAGGGCTATGGCTACACCTTC
CASTQGYGYTF
>-|TRBJ2-5|TRBD2|TRBV5-1
TGCGCCAGCAGCTTGGCCACGGCTAGCGGGACCAGGGAGACCCAGTACTTC
CASSLATASGTRETQYF
>-|TRBJ1-3|TRBD1|TRBV27
TGTGCCAGCAGTTTGACAGGGCCTGGAAACACCATATATTTT
CASSLTGPGNTIYF
>-|TRBJ1-5|-|TRBV10-1
TGCGCCAGCAGTGAGGTCTGGGGGCGTAATCAGCCCCAGCATTTT
CASSEVWGRNQPQHF
>-|TRBJ1-2|-|TRBV18
TGTGCCAGCTCACCACCCGACGCCCTTTTCGGGGGAACCAATGGCTACACCTTC
CASSPPDALFGGTNGYTF
>-|TRBJ2-1|-|TRBV7-2
TGTGCCAGCAGCTTACTAGCGAGAGGGGGCAATGAGCAGTTCTTC
CASSLLARGGNEQFF
>-|TRBJ2-3|TRBD1|TRBV5-4
TGTGCCAGCAGCCCCATCGCGGGGACAGGGGGCACAGATACGCAGTATTTT
CASSPIAGTGGTDTQYF
>few|TRBJ1-1|-|TRBV19
TGTGCCAGTCCGGGCCAGGGGCAGAACACTGAAGCTTTCTTT
CASPGQGQNTEAFF
>-|TRBJ1-5|-|TRBV15
TGTGCCACCAGCAGAGATCGGGGGACCCATAACAATCAGCCCCAGCATTTT
CATSRDRGTHNNQPQHF
>-|TRBJ1-2|TRBD1|TRBV6-4
TGTGCCAGCAGGAGGGACAGTAACTATGGCTACACCTTC
CASRRDSNYGYTF
>-|TRBJ1-1|-|TRBV4-1
TGCGCCAGCGTCGCGGTAACGGCGGGGACTGAAGCTTTCTTT
CASVAVTAGTEAFF
>-|TRBJ1-2|-|TRBV6-6
TGTGCCAGCAGTTACTCTCGGGCAACTCGCTATGGCTACACCTTC
CASSYSRATRYGYTF